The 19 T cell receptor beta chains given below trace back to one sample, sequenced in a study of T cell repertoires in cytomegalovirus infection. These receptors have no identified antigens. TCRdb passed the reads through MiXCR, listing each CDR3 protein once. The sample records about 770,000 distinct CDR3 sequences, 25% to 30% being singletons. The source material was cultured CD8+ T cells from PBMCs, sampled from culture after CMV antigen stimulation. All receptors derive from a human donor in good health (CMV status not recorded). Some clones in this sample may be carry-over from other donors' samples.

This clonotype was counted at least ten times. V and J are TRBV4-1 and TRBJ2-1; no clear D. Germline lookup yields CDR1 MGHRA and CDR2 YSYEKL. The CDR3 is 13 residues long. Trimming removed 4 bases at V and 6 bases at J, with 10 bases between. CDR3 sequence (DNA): TGCGCCAGCAGCCTGGGGAAGGGCAATGAGCAGTTCTTC. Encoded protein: CASSLGKGNEQFF.

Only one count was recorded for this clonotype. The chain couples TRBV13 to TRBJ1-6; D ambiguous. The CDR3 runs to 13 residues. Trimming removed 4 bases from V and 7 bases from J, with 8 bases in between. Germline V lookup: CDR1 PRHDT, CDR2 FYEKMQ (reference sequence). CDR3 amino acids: CASSSQQNSPLHF. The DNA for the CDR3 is TGTGCCAGCAGCTCCCAGCAGAATTCACCCCTCCACTTT. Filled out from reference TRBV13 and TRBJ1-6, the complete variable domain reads AAGVIQSPRHLIKEKRETATLKCYPIPRHDTVYWYQQGPGQDPQFLISFYEKMQSDKGSIPDRFSAQQFSDYHSELNMSSLELGDSALYFCASSSQQNSPLHFGNGTRLTVT.

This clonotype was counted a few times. The CDR3 region has the DNA TGTGCCAGCAGTTTAATGCGGTCGCTAGCGGGGGCAGGAGGAGATACGCAGTATTTT. Amino acid sequence: CASSLMRSLAGAGGDTQYF. The gene calls are TRBV28 and TRBJ2-3; 10 nucleotides match TRBD2. The CDR3 sequence is 19 residues long. The junction had 16 bases not matched to a gene; V was cut back by 2 bases and J by 5 bases. Germline assignment: CDR1 MDHEN and CDR2 SYDVKM.

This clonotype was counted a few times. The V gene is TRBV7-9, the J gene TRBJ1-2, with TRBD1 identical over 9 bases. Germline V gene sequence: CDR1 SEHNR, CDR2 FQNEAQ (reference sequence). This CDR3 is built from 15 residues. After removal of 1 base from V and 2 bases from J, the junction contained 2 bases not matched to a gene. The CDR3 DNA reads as TGTGCCAGCAGCTTAGTAGACAGGGGGAACTATGGCTACACCTTC. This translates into CASSLVDRGNYGYTF.

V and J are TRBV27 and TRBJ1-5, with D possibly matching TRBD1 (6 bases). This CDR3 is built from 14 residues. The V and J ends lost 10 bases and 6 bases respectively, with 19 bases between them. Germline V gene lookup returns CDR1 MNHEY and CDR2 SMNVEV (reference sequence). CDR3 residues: CATQDGGGGQPQHF. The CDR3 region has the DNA TGTGCCACCCAGGATGGGGGAGGGGGTCAGCCCCAGCATTTT.

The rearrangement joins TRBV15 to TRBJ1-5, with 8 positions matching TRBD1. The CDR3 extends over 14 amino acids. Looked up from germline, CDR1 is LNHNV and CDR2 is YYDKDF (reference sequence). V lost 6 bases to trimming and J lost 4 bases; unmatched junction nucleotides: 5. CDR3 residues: CATRNDRGNQPQHF. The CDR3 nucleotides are TGTGCCACCAGAAACGACAGGGGAAATCAGCCCCAGCATTTT.

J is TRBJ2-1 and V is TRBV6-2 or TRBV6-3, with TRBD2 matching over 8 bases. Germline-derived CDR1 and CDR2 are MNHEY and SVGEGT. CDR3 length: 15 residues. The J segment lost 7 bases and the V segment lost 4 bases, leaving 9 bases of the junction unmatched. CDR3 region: CASSSGLAFSNEQFF. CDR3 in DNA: TGTGCCAGCAGTTCCGGACTAGCTTTTTCTAATGAGCAGTTCTTC.

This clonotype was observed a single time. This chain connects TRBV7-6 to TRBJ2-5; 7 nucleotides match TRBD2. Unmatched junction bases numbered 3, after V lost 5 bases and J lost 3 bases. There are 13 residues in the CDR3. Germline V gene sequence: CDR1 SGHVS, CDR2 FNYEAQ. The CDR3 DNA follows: TGTGCCAGCAGCCGGGACTATGAAGAGACCCAGTACTTC. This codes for CASSRDYEETQYF. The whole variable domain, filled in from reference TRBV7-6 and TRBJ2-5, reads GAGVSQSPRYKVTKRGQDVALRCDPISGHVSLYWYRQALGQGPEFLTYFNYEAQQDKSGLPNDRFSAERPEGSISTLTIQRTEQRDSAMYRCASSRDYEETQYFGPGTRLLVL.

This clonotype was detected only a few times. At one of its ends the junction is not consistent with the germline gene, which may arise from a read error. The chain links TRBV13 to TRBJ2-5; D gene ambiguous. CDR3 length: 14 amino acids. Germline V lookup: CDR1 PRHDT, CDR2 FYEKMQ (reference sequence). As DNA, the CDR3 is TGTGCCAGCAGTTTAGTCACAGTCCAAGAGACCCAGTACTTC. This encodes CASSLVTVQETQYF.

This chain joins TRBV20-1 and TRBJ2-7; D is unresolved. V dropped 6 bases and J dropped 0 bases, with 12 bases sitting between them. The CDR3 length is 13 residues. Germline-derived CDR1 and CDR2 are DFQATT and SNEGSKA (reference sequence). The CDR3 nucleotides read TGCAGTGCCCAAGGAGTGAGCTCCTACGAGCAGTACGTC. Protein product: CSAQGVSSYEQYV.

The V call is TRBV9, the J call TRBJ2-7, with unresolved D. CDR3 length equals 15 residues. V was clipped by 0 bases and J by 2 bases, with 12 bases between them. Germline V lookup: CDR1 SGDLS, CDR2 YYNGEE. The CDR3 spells CASSVGLGATYEQYF. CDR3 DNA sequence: TGTGCCAGCAGCGTAGGACTCGGTGCCACCTACGAGCAGTACTTC.

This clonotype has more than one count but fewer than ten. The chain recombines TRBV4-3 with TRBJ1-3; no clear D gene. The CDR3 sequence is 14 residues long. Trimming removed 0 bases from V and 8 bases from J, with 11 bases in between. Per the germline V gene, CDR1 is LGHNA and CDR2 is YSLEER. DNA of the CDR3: TGCGCCAGCAGCCAAGATAGAAGCCCGGACACCATATATTTT. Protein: CASSQDRSPDTIYF.

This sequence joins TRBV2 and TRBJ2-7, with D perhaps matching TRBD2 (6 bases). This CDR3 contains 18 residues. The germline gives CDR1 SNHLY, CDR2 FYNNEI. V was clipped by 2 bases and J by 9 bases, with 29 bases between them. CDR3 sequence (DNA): TGTGCCAGCAGTGAACATGGGCGGGGCCCTCCCGGAAAGGGAGGGCAGTACTTC. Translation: CASSEHGRGPPGKGGQYF.

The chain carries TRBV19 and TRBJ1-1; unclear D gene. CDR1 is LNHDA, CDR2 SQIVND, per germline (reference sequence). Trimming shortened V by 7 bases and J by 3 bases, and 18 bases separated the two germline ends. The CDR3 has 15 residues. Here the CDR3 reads CASTIIGRFDTEAFF. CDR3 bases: TGTGCCAGTACCATAATTGGGAGGTTTGACACTGAAGCTTTCTTT.

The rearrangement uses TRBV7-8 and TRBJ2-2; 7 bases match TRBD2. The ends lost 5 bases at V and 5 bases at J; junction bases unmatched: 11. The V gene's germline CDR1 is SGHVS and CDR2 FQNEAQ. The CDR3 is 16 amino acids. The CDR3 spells CASSPGRGVWTGELFF. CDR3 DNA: TGTGCCAGCAGCCCAGGGAGGGGTGTGTGGACCGGGGAGCTGTTTTTT.

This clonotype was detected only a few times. CDR3 nucleotides: TGTGCCAGCAGCTTCCTCGGGGGTAGCGGGGCCGTCGGGGAGCTGTTTTTT. This codes for CASSFLGGSGAVGELFF. This sequence joins TRBV7-3 and TRBJ2-2; 8 bases match TRBD2. After removal of 3 bases from V and 7 bases from J, the junction contained 13 bases not matched to a gene. Germline V CDR1 and CDR2: SGHTA, FQGTGA. This CDR3 contains 17 residues.

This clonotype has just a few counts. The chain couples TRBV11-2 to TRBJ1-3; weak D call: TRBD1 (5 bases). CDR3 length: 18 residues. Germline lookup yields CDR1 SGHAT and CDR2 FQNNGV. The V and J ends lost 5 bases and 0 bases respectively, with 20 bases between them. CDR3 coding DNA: TGTGCCAGCAGCCCATACATGCCGGACACCCACTCTGGAAACACCATATATTTT. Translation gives CASSPYMPDTHSGNTIYF.

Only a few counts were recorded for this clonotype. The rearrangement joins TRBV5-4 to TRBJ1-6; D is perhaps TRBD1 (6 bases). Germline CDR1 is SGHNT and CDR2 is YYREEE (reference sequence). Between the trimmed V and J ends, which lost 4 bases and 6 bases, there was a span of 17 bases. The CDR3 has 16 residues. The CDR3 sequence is CASSPKGQSANSPLHF. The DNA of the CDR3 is TGTGCCAGCAGCCCAAAAGGACAGAGCGCTAATTCACCCCTCCACTTT.

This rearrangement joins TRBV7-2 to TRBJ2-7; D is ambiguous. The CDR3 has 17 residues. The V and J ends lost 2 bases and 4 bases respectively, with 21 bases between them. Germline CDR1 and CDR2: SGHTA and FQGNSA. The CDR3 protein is CASSLKGISGALYEQYF. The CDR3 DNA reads TGTGCCAGCAGCTTAAAGGGCATTTCGGGCGCCTTGTACGAGCAGTACTTC.